These 19 T cell receptor beta chains originate from one sample sequenced in a study of human T cells and chemical hapten exposure. Stated time point: patch test 2, 6 weeks after DPC sensitization. Treatment indicated: therapeutic diphenylcyclopropenone sensitization with weekly scalp DPC. From the RACE reads, TCRdb called clonotypes with MiXCR, one entry per CDR3 protein. Here the sample spans 90,000 to 110,000 distinct CDR3 sequences, roughly a tenth being singletons. Sequenced here: whole blood, sampled in connection with sensitization to the hapten diphenylcyclopropenone (DPC). Source of these receptors: a middle-aged woman with alopecia areata. Some clones in this sample may be carry-over from other donors' samples.

This clonotype showed up many times. The V and J genes are TRBV9 and TRBJ2-3; D remains ambiguous. CDR3 size: 14 residues. Germline V gene sequence: CDR1 SGDLS, CDR2 YYNGEE. V dropped 0 bases and J dropped 2 bases, with 7 bases sitting between them. CDR3 region: CASSVGGHTDTQYF. CDR3 DNA: TGTGCCAGCAGCGTAGGCGGCCACACAGATACGCAGTATTTT.

This clonotype came up a few times. The chain recombines TRBV29-1 with TRBJ2-5; D could derive from TRBD1 or TRBD2 (5 bases each). Deletions cut 5 bases from V and 4 bases from J, with 17 bases between. CDR3 size: 14 residues. CDR1 and CDR2 (germline): SQVTM, ANQGSEA. CDR3 nucleotide sequence: TGCAGCGTTCTTCCGGGTCCTGGGGGAGAGACCCAGTACTTC. Amino acids: CSVLPGPGGETQYF. The full variable domain, in which reference TRBV29-1 and TRBJ2-5 provide the parts outside the CDR3, is SAVISQKPSRDICQRGTSLTIQCQVDSQVTMMFWYRQQPGQSLTLIATANQGSEATYESGFVIDKFPISRPNLTFSTLTVSNMSPEDSSIYLCSVLPGPGGETQYFGPGTRLLVL.

This chain joins TRBV6-1 and TRBJ1-1; weak D call: TRBD1 (6 bases). Germline V gene sequence: CDR1 MNHNS, CDR2 SASEGT. The CDR3 spans 15 residues. With 2 bases removed from V and 7 bases from J, the gap between germline ends came to 17 bases. The CDR3 here is CASSEWAGAQGEAFF. In DNA, the CDR3 is TGTGCCAGCAGTGAATGGGCAGGGGCGCAGGGTGAAGCTTTCTTT.

The sample holds many counts of this clonotype. The chain joins TRBV6-6 to TRBJ2-2; 8 bases are shared with TRBD1. CDR3 size: 14 residues. The germline V gene has CDR1 MNHNY and CDR2 SVGAGI (reference sequence). V was clipped by 6 bases and J by 5 bases; unmatched bases: 5. CDR3 protein: CASRRQGWTGELFF. The DNA of the CDR3 is TGTGCCAGCAGGAGACAGGGGTGGACCGGGGAGCTGTTTTTT.

This clonotype was observed many times. The rearrangement joins TRBV5-1 to TRBJ2-7; the D gene is possibly TRBD1 (8 bases). Germline values: CDR1 SGHRS, CDR2 YFSETQ. The CDR3 loop spans 14 amino acids. V was trimmed by 1 base and J by 3 bases, leaving 11 bases between them. The CDR3 protein is CASSLNRGGYEQYF. The DNA of the CDR3 is TGCGCCAGCAGCTTGAACAGGGGGGGCTACGAGCAGTACTTC.

The CDR3 is CASSPAVGRVEGYTF. The CDR3, as DNA: TGTGCCAGCAGCCCCGCCGTAGGGAGGGTCGAAGGCTACACCTTC. V usage is TRBV7-6 and J usage is TRBJ1-2; D is unclear. Germline V gene lookup returns CDR1 SGHVS and CDR2 FNYEAQ. The ends were cut back, 5 bases at V and 8 bases at J, with 21 bases in the middle. The CDR3 length is 15 residues.

This clonotype has ten or more counts. The V gene is TRBV7-2, the J gene TRBJ1-6; 8 bases map to TRBD1. This CDR3 has 17 amino acids. The ends lost 5 bases at V and 7 bases at J; junction bases unmatched: 13. CDR1 is SGHTA and CDR2 is FQGNSA in the germline V gene. CDR3 region: CASSAHTGGTFNSPLHF. As DNA, the CDR3 is TGTGCCAGCAGCGCACATACAGGGGGAACTTTCAATTCACCCCTCCACTTT.

This clonotype was found many times. The chain employs TRBV20-1 and TRBJ1-2; no firm D call. The ends were cut back, 3 bases at V and 8 bases at J, with 13 bases in the middle. The V gene's germline CDR1 is DFQATT and CDR2 SNEGSKA (reference sequence). The CDR3 extends over 12 amino acids. The CDR3 protein is CSASRPQGGYTF. The CDR3 region has the DNA TGCAGTGCTAGTCGACCCCAAGGGGGCTACACCTTC.

The chain joins TRBV4-1 to TRBJ1-1, with 12 nucleotides matching TRBD1. Trimming cost V 7 bases and J 8 bases; bases outside gene matches: 11. Germline assignment: CDR1 MGHRA and CDR2 YSYEKL. This CDR3 contains 15 residues. The CDR3 DNA sequence: TGCGCCAGCATGCCGGTGGGGACAGGGGGCCGCGAAGCTTTCTTT. It codes for CASMPVGTGGREAFF.

The V gene is TRBV12-3 or TRBV12-4, the J gene TRBJ1-5; tentative D call: TRBD1 (6 bases). The V and J ends lost 4 bases and 6 bases respectively, with 13 bases between them. This CDR3 spans 14 amino acids. The DNA for the CDR3 is TGTGCCAGCAGTTCCTTGGGGGGCGGTCAGCCCCAGCATTTT. Translated: CASSSLGGGQPQHF.

This clonotype has ten or more counts. The V and J genes are TRBV5-1 and TRBJ1-5; D uncertain. V was shortened by 4 bases and J by 6 bases, with 11 bases between the two germline ends. The CDR3 covers 13 residues. CDR1 is SGHRS, CDR2 YFSETQ, per germline. DNA of the CDR3: TGCGCCAGCAGCCCGGGCTTGGGTCAGCCCCAGCATTTT. This encodes CASSPGLGQPQHF.

This clonotype has a count of ten or more. The J gene is TRBJ2-1, the V gene TRBV7-2, with TRBD2 as a possible D gene (6 bases). Trimming removed 2 bases from V and 5 bases from J, with 7 bases in between. Per germline, CDR1 SGHTA and CDR2 FQGNSA. The CDR3 runs to 13 residues. The CDR3 DNA is TGTGCCAGCAGCTTATCGGGGGACAATGAGCAGTTCTTC. This translates into CASSLSGDNEQFF.

This clonotype was picked up a small number of times. J is TRBJ2-4 and V is TRBV18; D remains unclear. Looked up from germline, CDR1 is KGHSH and CDR2 is LQKENI. The ends were cut back, 8 bases at V and 0 bases at J, with 14 bases in the middle. This CDR3 is built from 15 residues. CDR3 amino acids: CASTERILAKNIQYF. CDR3 DNA sequence: TGTGCCAGCACTGAACGGATACTAGCCAAAAACATTCAGTACTTC.

This clonotype was detected many times. J is TRBJ1-6 and V is TRBV6-5; D gene uncertain. Germline values: CDR1 MNHEY, CDR2 SVGAGI. This CDR3 is 16 amino acids long. V was shortened by 0 bases and J by 3 bases, with 9 bases between the two germline ends. The CDR3 reads CASSYSNTHYNSPLHF. As DNA, the CDR3 is TGTGCCAGCAGTTACTCGAACACCCACTATAATTCACCCCTCCACTTT.

A remark on this clonotype: This could be a read error, since a much larger clone is one nucleotide away. The V gene is TRBV4-2, the J gene TRBJ2-3; TRBD2 matches 8 bases. J was trimmed by 10 bases and V by 0 bases; bases with no gene match: 9. Germline CDR1 is LGHNA and CDR2 is YNFKEQ. This CDR3 contains 15 residues. CDR3 region: CASSQDRVAGYAQYF. For the CDR3, the DNA is TGTGCCAGCAGCCAAGATAGGGTAGCGGGGTATGCGCAGTATTTT.

This clonotype was seen many times. The V and J genes are TRBV4-3 and TRBJ2-1; D gene uncertain. The CDR3 has 17 amino acids. The V gene's germline CDR1 is LGHNA and CDR2 YSLEER. V was trimmed by 0 bases and J by 0 bases, leaving 12 bases between them. CDR3 DNA sequence: TGCGCCAGCAGCCAAGATAGGAGCTTTACCTCCTACAATGAGCAGTTCTTC. This sequence encodes CASSQDRSFTSYNEQFF.

This clonotype was seen many times. The J gene is TRBJ2-6, the V gene TRBV6-5, with TRBD1 matching over 10 bases. This CDR3 has 15 residues. Germline trimming cut 6 bases from V and 4 bases from J; bases unmatched to any gene: 3. The germline CDR1 and CDR2 sequences are MNHEY and SVGAGI. CDR3 DNA sequence: TGTGCCAGCAGGGGACAGGGGCTCGGGGCCAACGTCCTGACTTTC. It codes for CASRGQGLGANVLTF.

The chain has TRBV29-1 and TRBJ2-7, with 8 nucleotides matching TRBD1. The germline V gene encodes CDR1 SQVTM and CDR2 ANQGSEA. This CDR3 is 13 amino acids long. After removal of 5 bases from V and 7 bases from J, the junction contained 10 bases not matched to a gene. The CDR3 DNA follows: TGCAGCGTTAACCTACAGGACAGGGCGGAGCAGTACTTC. It translates to CSVNLQDRAEQYF.

This clonotype came up many times. This chain joins TRBV7-2 and TRBJ1-3; no definite D call. In germline, CDR1 is SGHTA, CDR2 FQGNSA. Trimming pared 3 bases from V and 0 bases from J, leaving 12 bases between. The CDR3 is 16 residues long. The CDR3 DNA sequence: TGTGCCAGCAGCTTTCAAGGATTGAGCTCTGGAAACACCATATATTTT. Translation: CASSFQGLSSGNTIYF.